The clone carrying this TCR beta chain was detected ten times or more. Its target is unknown. This sample was included in a study of T cells after yellow fever vaccination. Study information: The authors prepared low-cell-number fractions using SMART-Seq v4 Ultra Low Input. Study conclusions and caveats: Weaker, the secondary response peaked sooner, at day 5 versus 15. Researchers cautioned that FACS-sorted repertoires could harbor abundant clonotypes contaminating from the bulk population. After the booster, about 95% of CD4 and approximately 87% of CD8 primary-response clones were re-detected.

This CDR3 comprises 14 residues. Germline CDR1 reads MNHEY; CDR2 reads SMNVEV (reference sequence). V was pared by 8 bases and J by 5 bases, with 18 bases between. TCRdb processed the 5' RACE reads anew with MiXCR; each CDR3 protein has one entry. Here the sample spans roughly 330,000 distinct CDR3 sequences, 6.8% being singletons. The source was PBMCs, collected about 49 days after the first yellow fever vaccination. The J gene is TRBJ1-1, the V gene TRBV27; D might be TRBD1 (6 bases). The sequence was obtained from a man younger than 35 who received the YFV17D yellow fever vaccine. The CDR3 protein is CASGGGARDTEAFF. The CDR3 DNA sequence: TGTGCCAGCGGCGGGGGGGCTCGGGATACTGAAGCTTTCTTT.